The present TCR beta chain was sequenced within a study of OX40 agonist ivuxolimab in advanced cancers. In terms of the full investigation: The costimulatory receptor OX40 (CD134) was targeted by ivuxolimab, a fully human IgG2 agonistic monoclonal antibody. Intravenous ivuxolimab was administered to patients every 2 weeks at six dose levels: 0.01, 0.1, 0.3, 1.5, 3 and 10 mg/kg. Of the 52 patients in dose escalation, about 20 had hepatocellular carcinoma, some 15 had melanoma, 9 had renal cell carcinoma and 9 had head and neck cancer. A male proportion of nearly 85% and a mean age of around 60 years, ranging from about 20 to 79, were recorded for the dose-escalation cohort. Prior anti-PD-1, anti-PD-L1 or anti-CTLA-4 therapy was permitted, and checkpoint inhibitors had been received by about 36% of dose-escalation patients. Partial responses occurred in three dose-escalation patients: two with cutaneous melanoma and one with hepatocellular carcinoma. The purpose of peripheral TCRbeta sequencing was to test whether ivuxolimab changed TCR sequence diversity and led to clonal T-cell expansion. The monotherapy dose-escalation portion (N ≈ 50 patients) of the phase I ivuxolimab trial is reported in the paper. Overall study outcomes, separate from this receptor: Low levels of normalized T-cell clonal expansion were also seen in some nonresponding patients. Clonal expansion of both CD4+ and CD8+ blood T cells was observed from baseline to week 6 at doses 0.1 to 3.0 mg/kg. After ivuxolimab, expanded clones were on average more numerous among CD8+ T cells than among CD4+ T cells. The antigen specificity of the clonally expanded peripheral T cells was not determined. In the 0.1-3.0 mg/kg groups, partial responders were among the patients with the lowest normalized peripheral clonal expansion, particularly in CD8+ T cells.

Concerning this clone itself: Its specific antigen is unknown. No clone much larger than this one lies a single base away; base qualities are absent.

The cysteine opens and the phenylalanine closes a CDR3 of 14 amino acids. Only the CDR3 DNA is retained, 42 bases long and in frame from the first base. The junction shows trimming of 4 bases on V and 10 bases on J, plus 19 bases between the germline ends. The CDR1 and CDR2 encoded by the germline V gene (reference sequence) are LNHDA and SQIVND. Genomic DNA was extracted from sorted cells for sequencing of the TCRbeta CDR3 region. The immunoSEQ Assay was used to sequence the TCRbeta CDR3 regions. Held by TCRdb, this immuneACCESS table contains in-frame sequences only and omits some clones. Under half of the omission traces to an unresolved V gene where checked; the cause of the rest is unknown. This sample holds about 96,000 clones; approximately 80% were observed only once. The ten most abundant clones make up 5.8% of the sample. Patients with autoimmune disease history or receiving systemic immunosuppression were excluded from the trial. Peripheral blood for TCR sequencing was collected from all dose cohorts at baseline, on cycle 4 day 1, and on cycle 7 day 1. Samples were obtained from an open-label, multicenter, first-in-human phase I dose-escalation trial of ivuxolimab. Adults with locally advanced or metastatic melanoma, renal cell carcinoma, hepatocellular carcinoma or head and neck squamous cell carcinoma were enrolled in the trial. Before TCR sequencing, CD4+ T cells and CD8+ T cells were sorted from peripheral blood as separate populations.

The TCR was taken from an adult with an advanced solid tumor such as melanoma, head and neck, liver or kidney cancer. The V gene is TRBV19 and the J gene is TRBJ1-1; the D region possibly corresponds to TRBD1 (5 bases align). Source: CD4+ or CD8+ T cells sorted from blood, taken in a trial of the OX40 agonist ivuxolimab. CDR3 reads: CASSTRARKTGAFF. DNA sequence: TGTGCCAGTAGTACAAGGGCCCGAAAAACAGGAGCTTTCTTT.